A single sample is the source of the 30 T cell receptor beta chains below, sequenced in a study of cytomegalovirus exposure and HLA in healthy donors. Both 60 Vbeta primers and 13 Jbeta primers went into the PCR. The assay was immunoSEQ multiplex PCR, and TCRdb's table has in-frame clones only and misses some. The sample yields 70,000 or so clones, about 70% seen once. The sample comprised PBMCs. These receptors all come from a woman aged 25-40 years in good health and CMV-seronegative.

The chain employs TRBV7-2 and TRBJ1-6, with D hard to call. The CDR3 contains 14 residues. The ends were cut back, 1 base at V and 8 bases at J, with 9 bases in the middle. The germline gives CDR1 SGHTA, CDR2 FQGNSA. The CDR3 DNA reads TGTGCCAGCAGCTTAGGAGGGTTCTATTCACCCCTCCACTTT. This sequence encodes CASSLGGFYSPLHF.

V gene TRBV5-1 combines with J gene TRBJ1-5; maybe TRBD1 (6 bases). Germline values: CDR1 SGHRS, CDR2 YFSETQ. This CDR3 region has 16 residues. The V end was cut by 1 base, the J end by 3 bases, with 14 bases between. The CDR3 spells CASSLTPGGLNQPQHF. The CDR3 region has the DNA TGCGCCAGCAGCTTGACCCCGGGGGGCCTCAATCAGCCCCAGCATTTT.

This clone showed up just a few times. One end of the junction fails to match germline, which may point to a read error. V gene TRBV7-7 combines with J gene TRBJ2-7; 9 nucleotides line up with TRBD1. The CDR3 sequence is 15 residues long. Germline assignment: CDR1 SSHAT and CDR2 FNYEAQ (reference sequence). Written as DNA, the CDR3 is TGTGCTAGCAGCCAGGACAGGGGACTATCCTACGAGCAGTACTTC. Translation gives CASSQDRGLSYEQYF.

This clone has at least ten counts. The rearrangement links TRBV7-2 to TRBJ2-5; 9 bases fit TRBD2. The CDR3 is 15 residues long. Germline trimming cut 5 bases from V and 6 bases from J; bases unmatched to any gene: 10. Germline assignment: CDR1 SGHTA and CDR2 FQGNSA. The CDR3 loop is CASSTGGSGGQTQYF. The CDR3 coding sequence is TGTGCCAGCAGCACCGGGGGTAGCGGGGGCCAGACCCAGTACTTC.

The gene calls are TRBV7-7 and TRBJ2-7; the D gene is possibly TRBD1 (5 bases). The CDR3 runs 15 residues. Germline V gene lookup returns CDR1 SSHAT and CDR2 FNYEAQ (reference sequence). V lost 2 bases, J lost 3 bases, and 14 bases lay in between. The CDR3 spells CASSLQTGSGYEQYF. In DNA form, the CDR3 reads TGTGCCAGCAGCTTACAAACAGGTTCGGGCTACGAGCAGTACTTC.

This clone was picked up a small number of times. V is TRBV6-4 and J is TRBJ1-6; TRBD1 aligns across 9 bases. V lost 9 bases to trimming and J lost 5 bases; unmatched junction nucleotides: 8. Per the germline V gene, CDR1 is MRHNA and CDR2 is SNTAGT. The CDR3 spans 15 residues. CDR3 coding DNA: TGTGCCAGAACCGGGACAGGGAAAGATAATTCACCCCTCCACTTT. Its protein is CARTGTGKDNSPLHF.

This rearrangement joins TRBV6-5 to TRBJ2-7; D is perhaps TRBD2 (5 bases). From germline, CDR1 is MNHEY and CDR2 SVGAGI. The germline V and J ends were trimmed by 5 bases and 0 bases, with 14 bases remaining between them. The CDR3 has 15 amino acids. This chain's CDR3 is CASSVVLGSSYEQYF. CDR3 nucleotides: TGTGCCAGCAGTGTGGTGTTGGGGAGCTCCTACGAGCAGTACTTC.

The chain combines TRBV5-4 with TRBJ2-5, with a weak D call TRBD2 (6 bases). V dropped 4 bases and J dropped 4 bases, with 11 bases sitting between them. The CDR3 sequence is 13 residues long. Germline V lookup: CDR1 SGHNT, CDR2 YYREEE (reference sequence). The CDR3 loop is CASSVTGVETQYF. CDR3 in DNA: TGTGCCAGCAGCGTAACGGGGGTAGAGACCCAGTACTTC. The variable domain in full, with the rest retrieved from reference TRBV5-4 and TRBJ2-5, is ETGVTQSPTHLIKTRGQQVTLRCSSQSGHNTVSWYQQALGQGPQFIFQYYREEENGRGNFPPRFSGLQFPNYSSELNVNALELDDSALYLCASSVTGVETQYFGPGTRLLVL.

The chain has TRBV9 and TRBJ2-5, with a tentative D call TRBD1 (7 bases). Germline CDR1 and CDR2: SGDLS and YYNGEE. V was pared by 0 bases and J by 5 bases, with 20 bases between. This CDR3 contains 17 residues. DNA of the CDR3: TGTGCCAGCAGCGTAGCTACGTTCGAGGCAGGGGGGGAGACCCAGTACTTC. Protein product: CASSVATFEAGGETQYF.

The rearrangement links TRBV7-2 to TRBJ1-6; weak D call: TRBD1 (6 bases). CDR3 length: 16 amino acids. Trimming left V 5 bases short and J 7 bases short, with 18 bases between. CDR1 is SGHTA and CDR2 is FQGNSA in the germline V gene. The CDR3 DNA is TGTGCCAGCAGCCCAGCCTTTAACAGGGACAATTCACCCCTCCACTTT. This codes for CASSPAFNRDNSPLHF. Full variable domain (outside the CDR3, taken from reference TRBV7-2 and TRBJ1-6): GAGVSQSPSNKVTEKGKDVELRCDPISGHTALYWYRQSLGQGLEFLIYFQGNSAPDKSGLPSDRFSAERTGGSVSTLTIQRTQQEDSAVYLCASSPAFNRDNSPLHFGNGTRLTVT.

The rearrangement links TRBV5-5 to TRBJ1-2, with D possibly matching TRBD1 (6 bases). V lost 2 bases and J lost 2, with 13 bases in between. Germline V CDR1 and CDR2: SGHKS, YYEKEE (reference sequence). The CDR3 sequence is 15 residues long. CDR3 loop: CASSLLGGPNYGYTF. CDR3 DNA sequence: TGTGCCAGCAGCTTACTCGGGGGGCCCAACTATGGCTACACCTTC.

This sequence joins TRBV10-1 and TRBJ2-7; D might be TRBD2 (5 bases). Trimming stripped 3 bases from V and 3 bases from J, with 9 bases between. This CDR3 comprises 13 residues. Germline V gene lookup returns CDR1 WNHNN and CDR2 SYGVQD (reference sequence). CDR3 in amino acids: CASSDQRNYEQYF. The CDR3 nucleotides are TGCGCCAGCAGTGACCAGCGGAACTACGAGCAGTACTTC.

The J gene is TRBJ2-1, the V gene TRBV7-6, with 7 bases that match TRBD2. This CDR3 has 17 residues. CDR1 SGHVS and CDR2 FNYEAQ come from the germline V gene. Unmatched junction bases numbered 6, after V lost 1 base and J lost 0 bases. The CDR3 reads CASSLGFGGSSYNEQFF. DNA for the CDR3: TGTGCCAGCAGCTTAGGGTTTGGCGGGAGCTCCTACAATGAGCAGTTCTTC.

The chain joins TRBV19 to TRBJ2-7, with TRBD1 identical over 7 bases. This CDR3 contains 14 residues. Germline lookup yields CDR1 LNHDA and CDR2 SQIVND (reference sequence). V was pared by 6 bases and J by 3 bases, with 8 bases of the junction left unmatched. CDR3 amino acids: CASSSTGTVYEQYF. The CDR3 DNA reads TGTGCCAGTAGCTCGACCGGGACAGTCTACGAGCAGTACTTC.

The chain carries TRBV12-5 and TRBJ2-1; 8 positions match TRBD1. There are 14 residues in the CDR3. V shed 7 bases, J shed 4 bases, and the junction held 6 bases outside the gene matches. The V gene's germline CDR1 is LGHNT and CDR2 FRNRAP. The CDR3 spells CASVPGQAYNEQFF. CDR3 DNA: TGTGCTAGTGTCCCGGGACAGGCTTACAATGAGCAGTTCTTC.

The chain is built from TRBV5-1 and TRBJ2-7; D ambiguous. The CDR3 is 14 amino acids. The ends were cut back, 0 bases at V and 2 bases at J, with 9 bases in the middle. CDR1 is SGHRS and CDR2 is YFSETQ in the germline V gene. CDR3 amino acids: CASSLAPPTYEQYF. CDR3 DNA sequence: TGCGCCAGCAGCTTGGCCCCCCCTACCTACGAGCAGTACTTC.

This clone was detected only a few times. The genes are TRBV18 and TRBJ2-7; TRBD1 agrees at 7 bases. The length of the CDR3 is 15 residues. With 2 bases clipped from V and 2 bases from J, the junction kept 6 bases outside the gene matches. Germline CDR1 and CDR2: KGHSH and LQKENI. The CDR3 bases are TGTGCCAGCTCACCAGGGGGACAGCCGCCCTACGAGCAGTACTTC. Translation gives CASSPGGQPPYEQYF.

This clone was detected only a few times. CDR3 coding DNA: TGTGCCAGCATAAGCGGGACAGGGCTAGGAAACACTGAAGCTTTCTTT. It encodes CASISGTGLGNTEAFF. The rearrangement uses TRBV25-1 and TRBJ1-1; 9 nucleotides agree with TRBD1. The germline CDR1 and CDR2 sequences are MGHDK and SYGVNS. V trimming: 7 bases; J trimming: 2 bases; junction bases outside the gene matches: 11. CDR3 size: 16 residues. The full variable domain, completed using reference TRBV25-1 and TRBJ1-1, is EADIYQTPRYLVIGTGKKITLECSQTMGHDKMYWYQQDPGMELHLIHYSYGVNSTEKGDLSSESTVSRIRTEHFPLTLESARPSHTSQYLCASISGTGLGNTEAFFGQGTRLTVV.

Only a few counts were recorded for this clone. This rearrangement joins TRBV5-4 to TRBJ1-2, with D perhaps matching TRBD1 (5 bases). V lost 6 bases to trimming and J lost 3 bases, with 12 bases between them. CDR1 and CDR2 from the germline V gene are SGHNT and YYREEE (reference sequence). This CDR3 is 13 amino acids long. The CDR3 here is CASTRTRDYGYTF. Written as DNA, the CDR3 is TGTGCCAGCACCAGAACCAGGGACTATGGCTACACCTTC.

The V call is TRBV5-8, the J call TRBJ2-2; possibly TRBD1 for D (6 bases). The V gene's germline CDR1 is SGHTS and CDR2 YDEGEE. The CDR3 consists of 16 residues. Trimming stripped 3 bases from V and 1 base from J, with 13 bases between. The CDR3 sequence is CASSSYLTGNTGELFF. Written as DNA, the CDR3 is TGTGCCAGCAGCTCCTACTTGACAGGGAACACCGGGGAGCTGTTTTTT. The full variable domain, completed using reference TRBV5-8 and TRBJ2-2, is EAGVTQSPTHLIKTRGQQATLRCSPISGHTSVYWYQQALGLGLQFLLWYDEGEERNRGNFPPRFSGRQFPNYSSELNVNALELEDSALYLCASSSYLTGNTGELFFGEGSRLTVL.

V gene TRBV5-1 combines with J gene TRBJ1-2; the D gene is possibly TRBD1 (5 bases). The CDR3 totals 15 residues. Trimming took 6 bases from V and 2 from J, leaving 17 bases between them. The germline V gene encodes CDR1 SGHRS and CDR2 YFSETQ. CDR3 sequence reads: CASISSPGQNYGYTF. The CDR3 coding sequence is TGCGCCAGCATCTCCTCACCCGGACAAAACTATGGCTACACCTTC.

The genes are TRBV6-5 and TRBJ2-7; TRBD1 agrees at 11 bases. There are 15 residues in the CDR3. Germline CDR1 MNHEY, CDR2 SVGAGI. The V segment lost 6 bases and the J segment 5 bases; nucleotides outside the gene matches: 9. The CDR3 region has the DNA TGTGCCAGCAGGACGCGGGACAGGGGGGTTAACGAGCAGTACTTC. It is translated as CASRTRDRGVNEQYF.

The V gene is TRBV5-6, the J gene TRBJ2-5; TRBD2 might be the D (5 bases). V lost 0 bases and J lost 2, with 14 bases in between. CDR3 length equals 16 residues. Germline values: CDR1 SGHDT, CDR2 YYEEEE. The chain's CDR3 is CASSLVWSTRQETQYF. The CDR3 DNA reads TGTGCCAGCAGCTTGGTGTGGTCCACTAGACAAGAGACCCAGTACTTC.

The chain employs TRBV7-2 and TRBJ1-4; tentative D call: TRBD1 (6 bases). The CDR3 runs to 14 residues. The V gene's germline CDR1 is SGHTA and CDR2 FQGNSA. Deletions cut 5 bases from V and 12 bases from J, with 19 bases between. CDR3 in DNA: TGTGCCAGCAGCAGCGGACAGTCGGGGAGGGAACTGTTTTTT. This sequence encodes CASSSGQSGRELFF.

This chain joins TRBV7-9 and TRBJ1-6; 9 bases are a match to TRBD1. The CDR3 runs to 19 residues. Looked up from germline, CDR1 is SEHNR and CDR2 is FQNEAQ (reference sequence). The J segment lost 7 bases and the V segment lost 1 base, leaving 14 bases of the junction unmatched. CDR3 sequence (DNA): TGTGCCAGCAGCTTAGAACTGGCACTGCAACAGGGGGCAAATTCACCCCTCCACTTT. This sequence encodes CASSLELALQQGANSPLHF.

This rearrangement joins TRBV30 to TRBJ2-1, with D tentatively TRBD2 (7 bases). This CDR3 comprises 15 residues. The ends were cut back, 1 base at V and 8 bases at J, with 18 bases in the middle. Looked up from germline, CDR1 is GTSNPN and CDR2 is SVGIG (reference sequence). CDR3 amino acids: CAWSATLRGGDEQFF. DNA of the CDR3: TGTGCCTGGAGTGCCACCCTGAGGGGGGGGGATGAGCAGTTCTTC.

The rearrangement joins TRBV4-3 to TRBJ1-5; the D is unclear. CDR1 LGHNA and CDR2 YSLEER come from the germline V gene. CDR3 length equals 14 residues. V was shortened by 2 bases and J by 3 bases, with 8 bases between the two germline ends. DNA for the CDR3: TGCGCCAGCAGCCAAAATGAGAACAATCAGCCCCAGCATTTT. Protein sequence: CASSQNENNQPQHF.

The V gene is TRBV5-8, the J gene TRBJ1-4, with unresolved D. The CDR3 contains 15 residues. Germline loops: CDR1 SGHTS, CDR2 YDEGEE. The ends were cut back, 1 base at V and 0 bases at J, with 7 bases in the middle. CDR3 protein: CASSLLQATNEKLFF. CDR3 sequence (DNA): TGTGCCAGCAGCTTGTTACAAGCAACTAATGAAAAACTGTTTTTT.

CDR3 in DNA: TGTGCCAGCAGCTTCTCAGGGGCCGGCTACAATGAGCAGTTCTTC. Encoded protein: CASSFSGAGYNEQFF. The rearrangement joins TRBV7-3 to TRBJ2-1; TRBD1 is a possible D gene (6 bases). The germline V gene encodes CDR1 SGHTA and CDR2 FQGTGA. V was cut by 3 bases and J by 3 bases, with 12 bases left in between. CDR3 length: 15 amino acids.

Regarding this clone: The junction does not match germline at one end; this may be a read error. The CDR3 sequence is CAWNTPFAGREQHF. The CDR3 DNA is TGTGCCTGGAATACCCCATTTGCGGGGAGGGAGCAGCACTTC. The rearrangement joins TRBV30 to TRBJ2-7; 7 bases match TRBD2. The V gene's germline CDR1 is GTSNPN and CDR2 SVGIG (reference sequence). The CDR3 runs to 14 residues. The whole variable domain, filled in from reference TRBV30 and TRBJ2-7, reads SQTIHQWPATLVQPVGSPLSLECTVEGTSNPNLYWYRQAAGRGLQLLFYSVGIGQISSEVPQNLSASRPQDRQFILSSKKLLLSDSGFYLCAWNTPFAGREQHFGPGTRLTVT.